One T cell receptor beta chain is described in this entry. What it binds is unknown. The germline CDR1 and CDR2 sequences are LNHNV and YYDKDF (reference sequence). V lost 5 bases and J lost 5; bases outside the gene matches: 9. This CDR3 has 15 residues. This entry is derived from a study of cytotoxic CD8 clonotypes in ibrutinib-treated CLL. Study as a whole: Included were 11 relapsed/refractory and roughly 15 treatment-naive patients, of whom 17 to 18 were IGHV unmutated. Study-wide results and limits: Baseline levels of clonality went above those of age-matched healthy donors and moved with circulating CD8+ T-cell counts.

Method: immunoSEQ multiplex PCR; TCRdb's copy keeps in-frame clones and lacks some. The table lists about 140,000 clones, around 80% of them singletons. Sample: PBMCs, taken after 36 months of ibrutinib treatment. The chain carries TRBV15 and TRBJ2-7; 10 bases are shared with TRBD1. The sequence came from a human donor with chronic lymphocytic leukemia. CDR3 DNA: TGTGCCACCAGCGGTACCGGGACAGGGGTCCACGAGCAGTACTTC. Its protein product is CATSGTGTGVHEQYF. The complete variable domain, with remaining parts taken from reference TRBV15 and TRBJ2-7, reads DAMVIQNPRYQVTQFGKPVTLSCSQTLNHNVMYWYQQKSSQAPKLLFHYYDKDFNNEADTPDNFQSRRPNTSFCFLDIRSPGLGDTAMYLCATSGTGTGVHEQYFGPGTRLTVT.